This T cell receptor beta chain emerged from a study of blood T cell repertoires in COVID-19. Germline CDR1 is MNHEY and CDR2 is SMNVEV (reference sequence). The CDR3 consists of 14 residues. With 3 bases removed from V and 2 bases from J, the gap between germline ends came to 10 bases. Method: immunoSEQ multiplex PCR; TCRdb's copy keeps in-frame clones and lacks some. The data contain approximately 220,000 clones, approximately 86% of them singletons. This chain joins TRBV27 and TRBJ1-1; D is perhaps TRBD1 (6 bases). The TCR originated in a woman aged 40 to 50 with acute COVID-19. The sample was PBMCs or T cells enriched from blood (not recorded which). The CDR3 DNA is TGTGCCAGCAGTTTCTACAGGGATAACACTGAAGCTTTCTTT. Protein: CASSFYRDNTEAFF.